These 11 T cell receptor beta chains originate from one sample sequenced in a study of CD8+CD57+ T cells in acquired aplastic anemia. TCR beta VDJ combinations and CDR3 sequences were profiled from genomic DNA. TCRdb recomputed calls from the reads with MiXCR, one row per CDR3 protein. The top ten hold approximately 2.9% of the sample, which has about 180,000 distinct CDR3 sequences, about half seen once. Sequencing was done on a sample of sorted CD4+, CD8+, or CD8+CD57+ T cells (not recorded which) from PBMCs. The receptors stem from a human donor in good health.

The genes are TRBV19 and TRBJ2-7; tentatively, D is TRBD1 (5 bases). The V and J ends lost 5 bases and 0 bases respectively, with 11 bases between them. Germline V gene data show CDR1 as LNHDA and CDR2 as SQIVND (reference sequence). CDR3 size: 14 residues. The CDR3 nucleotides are TGTGCCAGTAGTTCATCAGGGCTCTCCTACGAGCAGTACTTC. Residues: CASSSSGLSYEQYF.

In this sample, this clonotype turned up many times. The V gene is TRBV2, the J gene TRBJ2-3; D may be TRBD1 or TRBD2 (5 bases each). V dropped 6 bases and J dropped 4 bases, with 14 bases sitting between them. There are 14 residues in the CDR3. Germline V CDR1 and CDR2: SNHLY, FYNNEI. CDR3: CASRRDRQADTQYF. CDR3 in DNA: TGTGCCAGCAGGAGGGACCGCCAGGCAGATACGCAGTATTTT. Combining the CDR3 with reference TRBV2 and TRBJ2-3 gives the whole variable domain EPEVTQTPSHQVTQMGQEVILRCVPISNHLYFYWYRQILGQKVEFLVSFYNNEISEKSEIFDDQFSVERPDGSNFTLKIRSTKLEDSAMYFCASRRDRQADTQYFGPGTRLTVL.

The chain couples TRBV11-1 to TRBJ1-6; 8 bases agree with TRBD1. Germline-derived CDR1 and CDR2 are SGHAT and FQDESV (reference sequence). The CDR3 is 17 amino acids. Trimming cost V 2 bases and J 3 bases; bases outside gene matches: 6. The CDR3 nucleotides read TGTGCCAGCAGCTTAATGACAGGGGCGCTCTATAATTCACCCCTCCACTTT. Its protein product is CASSLMTGALYNSPLHF.

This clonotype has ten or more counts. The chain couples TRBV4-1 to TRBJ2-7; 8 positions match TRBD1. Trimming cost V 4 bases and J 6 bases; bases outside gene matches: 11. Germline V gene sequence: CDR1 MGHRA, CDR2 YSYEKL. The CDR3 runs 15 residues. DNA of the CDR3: TGCGCCAGCAGCCGAACTCAGGGGGCTTGGGGCGAGCAGTACTTC. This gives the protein CASSRTQGAWGEQYF.

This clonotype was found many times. The CDR3 nucleotides read TGCGCCAGCTCCCCGGGGGCGGGGGGCGGAAATGAGCAGTTCTTC. Protein: CASSPGAGGGNEQFF. V gene TRBV5-1 combines with J gene TRBJ2-1; 8 bases map to TRBD2. Germline values: CDR1 SGHRS, CDR2 YFSETQ. V trimming: 7 bases; J trimming: 7 bases; junction bases outside the gene matches: 13. The CDR3 covers 15 residues.

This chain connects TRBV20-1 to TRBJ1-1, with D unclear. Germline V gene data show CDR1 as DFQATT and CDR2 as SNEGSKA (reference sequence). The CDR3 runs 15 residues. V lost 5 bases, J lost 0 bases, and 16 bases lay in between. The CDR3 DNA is TGCAGTGCTCCTACCTCAGCCGTACTGAACACTGAAGCTTTCTTT. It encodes CSAPTSAVLNTEAFF.

Here the CDR3 reads CSARNGGGASDTQYF. The CDR3 nucleotides read TGCAGTGCTAGAAACGGCGGGGGGGCTTCAGATACGCAGTATTTT. The chain links TRBV20-1 to TRBJ2-3; TRBD2 matches 9 bases. Germline CDR1 reads DFQATT; CDR2 reads SNEGSKA (reference sequence). The length of the CDR3 is 15 residues. V lost 2 bases to trimming and J lost 4 bases; unmatched junction nucleotides: 7.

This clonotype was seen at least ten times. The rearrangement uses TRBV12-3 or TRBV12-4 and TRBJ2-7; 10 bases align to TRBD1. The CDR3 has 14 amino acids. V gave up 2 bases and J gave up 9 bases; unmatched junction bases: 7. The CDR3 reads CASSLFRDRGGQYF. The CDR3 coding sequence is TGTGCCAGCAGTTTATTCCGGGACAGGGGAGGGCAGTACTTC.

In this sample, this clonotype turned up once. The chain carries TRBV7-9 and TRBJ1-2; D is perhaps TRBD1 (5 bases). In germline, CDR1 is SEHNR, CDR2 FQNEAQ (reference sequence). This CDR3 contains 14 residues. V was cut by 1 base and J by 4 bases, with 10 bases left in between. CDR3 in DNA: TGTGCCAGCAGCTTAGGAACAGGCCTCTATGGCTACACCTTC. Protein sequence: CASSLGTGLYGYTF.

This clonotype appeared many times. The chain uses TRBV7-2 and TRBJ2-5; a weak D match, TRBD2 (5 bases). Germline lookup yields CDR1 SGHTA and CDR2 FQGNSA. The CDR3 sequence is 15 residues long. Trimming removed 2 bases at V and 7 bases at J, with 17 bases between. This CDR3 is CASSLWASRQRTQYF. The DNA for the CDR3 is TGTGCCAGCAGCTTATGGGCTAGCAGGCAGCGGACCCAGTACTTC.

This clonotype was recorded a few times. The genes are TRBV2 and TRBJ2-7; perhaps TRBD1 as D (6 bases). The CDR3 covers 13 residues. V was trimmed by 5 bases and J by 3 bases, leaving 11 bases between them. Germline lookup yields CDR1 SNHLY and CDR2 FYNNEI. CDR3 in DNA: TGTGCCAGCAGTTACAGGGATCTCTACGAGCAGTACTTC. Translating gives CASSYRDLYEQYF.